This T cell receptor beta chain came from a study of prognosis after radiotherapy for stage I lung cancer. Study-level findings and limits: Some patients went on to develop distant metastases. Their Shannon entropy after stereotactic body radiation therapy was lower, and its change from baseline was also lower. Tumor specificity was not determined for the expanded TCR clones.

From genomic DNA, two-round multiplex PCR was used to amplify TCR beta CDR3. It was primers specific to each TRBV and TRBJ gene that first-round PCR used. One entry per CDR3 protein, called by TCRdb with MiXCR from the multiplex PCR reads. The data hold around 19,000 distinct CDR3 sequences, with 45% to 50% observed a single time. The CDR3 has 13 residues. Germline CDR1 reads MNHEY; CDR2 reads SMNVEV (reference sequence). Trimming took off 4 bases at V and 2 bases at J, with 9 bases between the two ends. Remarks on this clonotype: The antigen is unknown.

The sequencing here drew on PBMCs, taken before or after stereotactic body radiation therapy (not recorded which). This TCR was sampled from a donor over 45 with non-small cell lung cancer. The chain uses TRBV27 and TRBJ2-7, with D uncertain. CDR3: CASSSSHTYEQYF. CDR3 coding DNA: TGTGCCAGCAGTTCCAGCCACACCTACGAGCAGTACTTC.